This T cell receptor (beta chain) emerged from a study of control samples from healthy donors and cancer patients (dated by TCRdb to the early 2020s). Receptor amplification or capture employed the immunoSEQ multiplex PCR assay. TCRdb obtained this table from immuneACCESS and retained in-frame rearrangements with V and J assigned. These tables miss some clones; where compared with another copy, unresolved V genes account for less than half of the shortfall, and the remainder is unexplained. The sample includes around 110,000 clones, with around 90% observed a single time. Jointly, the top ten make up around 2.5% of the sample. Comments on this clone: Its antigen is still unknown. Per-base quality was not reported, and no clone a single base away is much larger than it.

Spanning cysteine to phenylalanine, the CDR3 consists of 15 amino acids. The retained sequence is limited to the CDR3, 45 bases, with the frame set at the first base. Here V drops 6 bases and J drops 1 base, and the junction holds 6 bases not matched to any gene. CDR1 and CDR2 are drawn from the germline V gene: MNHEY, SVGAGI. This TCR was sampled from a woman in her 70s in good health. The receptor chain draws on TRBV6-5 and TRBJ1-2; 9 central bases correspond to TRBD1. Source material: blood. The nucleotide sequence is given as TGTGCCAGCAGGAAACAGGGGGCGGTTAACTATGGCTACACCTTC. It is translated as CASRKQGAVNYGYTF.